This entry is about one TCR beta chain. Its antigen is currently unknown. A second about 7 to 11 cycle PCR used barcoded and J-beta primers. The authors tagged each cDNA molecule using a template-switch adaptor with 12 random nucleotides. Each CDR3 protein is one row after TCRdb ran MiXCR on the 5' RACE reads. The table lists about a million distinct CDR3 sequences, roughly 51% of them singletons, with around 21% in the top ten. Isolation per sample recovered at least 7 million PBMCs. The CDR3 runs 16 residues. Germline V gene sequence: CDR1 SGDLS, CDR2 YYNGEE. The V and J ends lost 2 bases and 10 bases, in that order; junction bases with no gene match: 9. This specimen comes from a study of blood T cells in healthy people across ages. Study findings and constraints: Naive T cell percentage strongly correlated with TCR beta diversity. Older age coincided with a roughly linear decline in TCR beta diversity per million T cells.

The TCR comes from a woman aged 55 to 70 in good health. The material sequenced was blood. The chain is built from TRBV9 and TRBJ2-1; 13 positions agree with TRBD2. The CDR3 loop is CASSVAGTSGTREQFF. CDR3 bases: TGTGCCAGCAGCGTTGCCGGGACTAGCGGGACACGAGAGCAGTTCTTC.